This passage covers 31 T cell receptor beta chains from one sample sequenced in a study of cytomegalovirus exposure and HLA in healthy donors. Primers included in the PCR were 60 Vbeta and 13 Jbeta primers. Method: immunoSEQ multiplex PCR; TCRdb's copy keeps in-frame clones and lacks some. The repertoire includes some 64,000 clones, around 89% of them detected once, and 1.5% sits in the top ten. The sequenced material came from PBMCs. The receptors were sampled from a man aged 30 to 45 in good health and CMV-seropositive.

The J gene is TRBJ2-1, the V gene TRBV6-5; 8 positions agree with TRBD1. This CDR3 contains 15 residues. With 6 bases clipped from V and 4 bases from J, the junction kept 8 bases outside the gene matches. The germline V gene has CDR1 MNHEY and CDR2 SVGAGI. The CDR3 nucleotides read TGTGCCAGCAGCCCGGGACAGGAACCATACAATGAGCAGTTCTTC. Its translation: CASSPGQEPYNEQFF.

This chain uses TRBV27 with TRBJ2-7, with 8 bases that match TRBD2. The trim removed 8 bases at V and 5 bases at J, leaving 8 bases unmatched. Germline V lookup: CDR1 MNHEY, CDR2 SMNVEV (reference sequence). The CDR3 is made up of 13 amino acids. CDR3 amino acids: CASRRSGSHEQYF. In DNA, the CDR3 is TGTGCCAGCCGCCGGAGCGGGAGTCACGAGCAGTACTTC.

The rearrangement uses TRBV9 and TRBJ1-1, with D uncertain. Trimming cost V 4 bases and J 2 bases, with 12 bases left between them. Looked up from germline, CDR1 is SGDLS and CDR2 is YYNGEE. The CDR3 is 14 residues long. CDR3: CASSILTVNTEAFF. The CDR3 DNA sequence: TGTGCCAGCAGCATACTTACTGTAAACACTGAAGCTTTCTTT.

The rearrangement links TRBV6-1 to TRBJ2-7; a possible D gene is TRBD2 (5 bases). The CDR3 extends over 10 amino acids. Germline V gene lookup returns CDR1 MNHNS and CDR2 SASEGT. V gave up 8 bases and J gave up 4 bases, with 6 bases separating them. CDR3 amino acids: CASGRYEQYF. The CDR3 region has the DNA TGTGCCAGCGGGAGATACGAGCAGTACTTC.

The chain links TRBV5-5 to TRBJ2-5; TRBD2 agrees at 11 bases. Unmatched junction bases numbered 6, after V lost 3 bases and J lost 8 bases. The germline CDR1 and CDR2 sequences are SGHKS and YYEKEE (reference sequence). The CDR3 length is 14 residues. CDR3 in amino acids: CASSSILAGATQYF. The CDR3, as DNA: TGTGCCAGCAGCTCAATACTAGCGGGGGCAACCCAGTACTTC.

V usage is TRBV5-4 and J usage is TRBJ1-1; D call uncertain. Germline CDR1 SGHNT, CDR2 YYREEE (reference sequence). V gave up 2 bases and J gave up 0 bases, with 20 bases separating them. This CDR3 contains 18 residues. CDR3 region: CASSLDLMSRPMNTEAFF. DNA of the CDR3: TGTGCCAGCAGCTTAGATCTTATGAGCCGCCCTATGAACACTGAAGCTTTCTTT.

In this sample, this clone turned up once. CDR3 DNA: TGCGCCAGCAGCACACTAGCGTTAGATGAGCAGTTCTTC. Protein: CASSTLALDEQFF. The genes are TRBV5-1 and TRBJ2-1; 7 bases agree with TRBD2. V shed 4 bases, J shed 8 bases, and the junction held 6 bases outside the gene matches. There are 13 residues in the CDR3. Germline V lookup: CDR1 SGHRS, CDR2 YFSETQ.

The chain combines TRBV6-5 with TRBJ2-1; D possibly corresponds to TRBD2 (5 bases). This CDR3 spans 16 amino acids. Trimming removed 2 bases at V and 4 bases at J, with 15 bases between. CDR1 and CDR2 from the germline V gene are MNHEY and SVGAGI. This CDR3 reads CASSYNRAGGYNEQFF. The CDR3 DNA is TGTGCCAGCAGTTACAATCGGGCAGGAGGTTACAATGAGCAGTTCTTC.

The chain has TRBV11-2 and TRBJ2-1, with a tentative D call TRBD2 (5 bases). The germline V and J ends were trimmed by 5 bases and 4 bases, with 15 bases remaining between them. This CDR3 contains 15 residues. The germline CDR1 and CDR2 sequences are SGHAT and FQNNGV. The CDR3 sequence: CASSLTSPLYNEQFF. As DNA, the CDR3 is TGTGCCAGCAGCCTAACTAGTCCTCTTTACAATGAGCAGTTCTTC.

The J gene is TRBJ2-6, the V gene TRBV19; 8 bases map to TRBD2. There are 16 residues in the CDR3. Germline loops: CDR1 LNHDA, CDR2 SQIVND (reference sequence). V lost 6 bases to trimming and J lost 1 base; unmatched junction nucleotides: 5. CDR3 region: CASSSRLASGANVLTF. CDR3 coding DNA: TGTGCCAGTAGCTCAAGACTAGCGTCTGGGGCCAACGTCCTGACTTTC.

This chain links TRBV4-1 with TRBJ2-7; 9 bases map to TRBD2. The CDR3 consists of 14 residues. Germline V lookup: CDR1 MGHRA, CDR2 YSYEKL. J gave up 2 bases and V 4 bases, and 3 bases lay outside the gene matches. The DNA for the CDR3 is TGCGCCAGCAGCCCGACTAGCGGCACCTACGAGCAGTACTTC. It encodes CASSPTSGTYEQYF.

The chain uses TRBV28 and TRBJ1-2, with D possibly TRBD1 on 5 matching bases. Trimming shortened V by 3 bases and J by 8 bases, and 13 bases separated the two germline ends. The V gene's germline CDR1 is MDHEN and CDR2 SYDVKM. The CDR3 consists of 13 residues. The CDR3: CASSFAGPRGYTF. CDR3 sequence (DNA): TGTGCCAGCAGTTTTGCGGGACCTAGGGGCTACACCTTC.

The CDR3 DNA follows: TGCGCCAGCAGTCTCACAGGGGGCGTCAATGAGCAGTTCTTC. Translation gives CASSLTGGVNEQFF. This chain joins TRBV23-1 and TRBJ2-1; 9 nucleotides line up with TRBD1. TRBV23-1 is reported as an ORF; its role is uncertain. V was pared by 4 bases and J by 6 bases, with 4 bases of the junction left unmatched. The CDR3 has 14 amino acids.

The chain carries TRBV6-5 and TRBJ1-5, with D possibly matching TRBD1 (6 bases). Trimming removed 2 bases at V and 3 bases at J, with 8 bases between. This CDR3 is built from 14 residues. In germline, CDR1 is MNHEY, CDR2 SVGAGI. This chain's CDR3 is CASSYKGVNQPQHF. For the CDR3, the DNA is TGTGCCAGCAGTTACAAGGGGGTCAATCAGCCCCAGCATTTT.

The CDR3 DNA is TGCGCCAGCAGCCAAGATAAGGTACAGTTTTCTCAGCCCCAGCATTTT. Protein sequence: CASSQDKVQFSQPQHF. The chain carries TRBV4-1 and TRBJ1-5; D unresolved. CDR1 MGHRA and CDR2 YSYEKL come from the germline V gene. The CDR3 has 16 residues. V shed 0 bases and J shed 6 bases, with 15 bases lying between them.

In this sample, this clone turned up once. CDR3 in amino acids: CAWAGGAGYGYTF. The CDR3, as DNA: TGTGCCTGGGCAGGGGGCGCGGGCTATGGCTACACCTTC. The chain carries TRBV30 and TRBJ1-2, with 8 bases matching TRBD1. The CDR3 has 13 residues. CDR1 and CDR2 from the germline V gene are GTSNPN and SVGIG (reference sequence). After removal of 5 bases from V and 4 bases from J, the junction contained 6 bases not matched to a gene.

CDR3 in amino acids: CASSHVPGQGRNTEAFF. The CDR3 bases are TGCGCCAGCAGCCACGTCCCGGGACAGGGGCGGAACACTGAAGCTTTCTTT. V and J are TRBV4-1 and TRBJ1-1, with 10 bases that match TRBD1. V shed 3 bases and J 1 base; nucleotides not matched to a gene: 8. Germline values: CDR1 MGHRA, CDR2 YSYEKL. This CDR3 comprises 17 residues.

The chain uses TRBV25-1 and TRBJ2-7; 10 bases are shared with TRBD1. The CDR3 sequence is 13 residues long. V was clipped by 3 bases and J by 5 bases; unmatched bases: 1. Germline values: CDR1 MGHDK, CDR2 SYGVNS. CDR3 bases: TGTGCCAGCAGTGACGGGACAGGGGACGAGCAGTACTTC. This gives the protein CASSDGTGDEQYF.

The chain couples TRBV6-1 to TRBJ2-7; no reliable D call. This CDR3 comprises 15 residues. Looked up from germline, CDR1 is MNHNS and CDR2 is SASEGT. Trimming shortened V by 4 bases and J by 0 bases, and 13 bases separated the two germline ends. CDR3 in DNA: TGTGCCAGCAGTGCCGACTGGGTGAGCTCCTACGAGCAGTACTTC. As protein: CASSADWVSSYEQYF.

This rearrangement joins TRBV28 to TRBJ2-5, with 8 bases identical to TRBD2. This CDR3 is built from 16 residues. CDR1 is MDHEN and CDR2 is SYDVKM in the germline V gene. The junction had 10 bases not matched to a gene; V was cut back by 2 bases and J by 5 bases. DNA for the CDR3: TGTGCCAGCAGTTTAGCGGGAGGCGGGCTATTGGAGACCCAGTACTTC. This encodes CASSLAGGGLLETQYF.

CDR3 sequence reads: CASSPQNGEVTGQFF. CDR3 DNA: TGTGCCAGCAGCCCCCAAAACGGGGAGGTTACGGGGCAGTTCTTC. The chain is built from TRBV7-9 and TRBJ2-1, with D maybe TRBD2 (6 bases). The CDR3 covers 15 residues. CDR1 SEHNR and CDR2 FQNEAQ come from the germline V gene (reference sequence). With 5 bases removed from V and 12 bases from J, the gap between germline ends came to 23 bases.

The CDR3 region has the DNA TGTGCCATCAGGGGAACTAGCTTTAAAAATGAGCAGTTCTTC. This codes for CAIRGTSFKNEQFF. V gene TRBV10-3 combines with J gene TRBJ2-1, with D tentatively TRBD2 (6 bases). Germline V gene data show CDR1 as ENHRY and CDR2 as SYGVKD. CDR3 length: 14 residues. Trimming left V 6 bases short and J 7 bases short, with 16 bases between.

The chain joins TRBV6-5 to TRBJ1-5; D may be TRBD1 (6 bases). Germline CDR1 is MNHEY and CDR2 is SVGAGI. The ends were cut back, 6 bases at V and 4 bases at J, with 10 bases in the middle. The CDR3 totals 13 residues. As DNA, the CDR3 is TGTGCCAGCAGCCACAGGGAGAATCAGCCCCAGCATTTT. This encodes CASSHRENQPQHF.

CDR3 nucleotides: TGTGCCAGCAGCTTCTCGAACACTGAAGCTTTCTTT. Its protein is CASSFSNTEAFF. The V and J genes are TRBV11-2 and TRBJ1-1; D gene unclear. The length of the CDR3 is 12 residues. Between the trimmed V and J ends, which lost 3 bases and 1 base, there was a span of 3 bases. Germline V gene data show CDR1 as SGHAT and CDR2 as FQNNGV. The full variable domain, rest sourced from reference TRBV11-2 and TRBJ1-1, is EAGVAQSPRYKIIEKRQSVAFWCNPISGHATLYWYQQILGQGPKLLIQFQNNGVVDDSQLPKDRFSAERLKGVDSTLKIQPAKLEDSAVYLCASSFSNTEAFFGQGTRLTVV.

CDR3 DNA sequence: TGCGCCAGCAGCCAAGATCCGGGAGCGCCGGTAACTTACAATGAGCAGTTCTTC. Translated: CASSQDPGAPVTYNEQFF. This sequence joins TRBV4-3 and TRBJ2-1; possibly TRBD2 for D (6 bases). The CDR3 covers 18 residues. The germline V gene has CDR1 LGHNA and CDR2 YSLEER. V was shortened by 0 bases and J by 4 bases, with 19 bases between the two germline ends.

V gene TRBV18 combines with J gene TRBJ2-5, with a tentative D call TRBD2 (5 bases). The J call is in doubt because the DNA end fits TRBJ2-7 better. In germline, CDR1 is KGHSH, CDR2 LQKENI. The CDR3 totals 14 residues. This chain's CDR3 is CASSPAGIPREQYF. In DNA form, the CDR3 reads TGTGCCAGCTCACCTGCCGGGATCCCCCGCGAGCAGTACTTC.

The rearrangement uses TRBV7-9 and TRBJ2-7, with D possibly being TRBD2 (7 bases). Trimming removed 5 bases at V and 0 bases at J, with 17 bases between. The CDR3 consists of 16 residues. Germline-derived CDR1 and CDR2 are SEHNR and FQNEAQ (reference sequence). The DNA for the CDR3 is TGTGCCAGCAGCCCCGAGCGGGGAGGGGGCTCCTACGAGCAGTACTTC. Its translation is CASSPERGGGSYEQYF.

The CDR3 DNA follows: TGCGCCAGCAGCTTGGGGACAGGGGAATGGGGCTATGGCTACACCTTC. It codes for CASSLGTGEWGYGYTF. The chain is built from TRBV5-1 and TRBJ1-2; TRBD1 matches at 9 bases. V dropped 0 bases and J dropped 4; count of bases not matched to a gene: 7. This CDR3 contains 16 residues. The germline CDR1 and CDR2 sequences are SGHRS and YFSETQ. Combining the CDR3 with reference TRBV5-1 and TRBJ1-2 gives the whole variable domain KAGVTQTPRYLIKTRGQQVTLSCSPISGHRSVSWYQQTPGQGLQFLFEYFSETQRNKGNFPGRFSGRQFSNSRSEMNVSTLELGDSALYLCASSLGTGEWGYGYTFGSGTRLTVV.

In its sample, this clone was seen once. The CDR3: CATRKDRGLGYTF. The CDR3 region has the DNA TGTGCCACCAGAAAGGACAGGGGGCTTGGCTACACCTTC. The chain has TRBV15 and TRBJ1-2; TRBD1 matches 11 bases. The germline V gene encodes CDR1 LNHNV and CDR2 YYDKDF (reference sequence). The length of the CDR3 is 13 residues. The trim removed 6 bases at V and 7 bases at J, leaving 4 bases unmatched.

The genes are TRBV5-4 and TRBJ2-5; TRBD1 matches at 7 bases. CDR1 SGHNT and CDR2 YYREEE come from the germline V gene (reference sequence). Trimming took 5 bases from V and 5 from J; bases not matched to a gene: 6. CDR3 length equals 13 residues. The CDR3 coding sequence is TGTGCCAGCAGTGACAGGGCGGAGGAGACCCAGTACTTC. Its protein is CASSDRAEETQYF.

The gene calls are TRBV6-5 and TRBJ1-2; D not resolved. Germline loops: CDR1 MNHEY, CDR2 SVGAGI. CDR3 size: 13 residues. Trimming stripped 6 bases from V and 6 bases from J, with 14 bases between. In nucleotides, the CDR3 is TGTGCCAGCAGCCAACCGGACGGGGATGGCTACACCTTC. This encodes CASSQPDGDGYTF.